This T cell receptor beta chain was recovered during a study of cytomegalovirus exposure and HLA in healthy donors. PCR primers comprised 60 Vbeta and 13 Jbeta primers. Generated by immunoSEQ multiplex PCR, the TCRdb table keeps only in-frame clones and is missing some. The sample has around 51,000 clones; the top ten hold 2.1%. CDR1 and CDR2 (germline): DFQATT, SNEGSKA (reference sequence). The CDR3 spans 11 residues. The germline V and J ends were trimmed by 5 bases and 8 bases, with 10 bases remaining between them. This receptor was taken from a middle-aged woman in good health and CMV-seronegative. Sequences were obtained from PBMCs. The rearrangement joins TRBV20-1 to TRBJ2-1, with a weak D call TRBD1 (5 bases). In DNA, the CDR3 is TGCAGTGCTGGGGCGAACGATGAGCAGTTCTTC. Translation: CSAGANDEQFF.